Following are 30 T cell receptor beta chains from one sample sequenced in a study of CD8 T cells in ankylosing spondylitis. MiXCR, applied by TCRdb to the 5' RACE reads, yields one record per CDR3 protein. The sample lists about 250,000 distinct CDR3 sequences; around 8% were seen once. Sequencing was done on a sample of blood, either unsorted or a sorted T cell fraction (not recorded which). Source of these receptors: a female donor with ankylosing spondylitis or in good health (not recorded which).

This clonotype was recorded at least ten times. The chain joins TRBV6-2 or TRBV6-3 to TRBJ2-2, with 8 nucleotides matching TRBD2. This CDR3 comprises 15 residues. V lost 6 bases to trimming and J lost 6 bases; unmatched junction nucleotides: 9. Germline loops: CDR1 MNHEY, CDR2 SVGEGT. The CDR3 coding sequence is TGTGCCAGCAGAAAAATAACGACTAGCGCCGGGGAGCTGTTTTTT. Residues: CASRKITTSAGELFF.

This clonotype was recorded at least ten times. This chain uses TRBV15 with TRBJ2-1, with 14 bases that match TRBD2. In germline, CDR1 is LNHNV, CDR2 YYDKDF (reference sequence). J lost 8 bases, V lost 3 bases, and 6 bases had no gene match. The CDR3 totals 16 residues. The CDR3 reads CATSSQTSGRAHEQFF. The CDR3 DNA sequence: TGTGCCACCAGCAGCCAGACTAGCGGGAGGGCCCATGAGCAGTTCTTC.

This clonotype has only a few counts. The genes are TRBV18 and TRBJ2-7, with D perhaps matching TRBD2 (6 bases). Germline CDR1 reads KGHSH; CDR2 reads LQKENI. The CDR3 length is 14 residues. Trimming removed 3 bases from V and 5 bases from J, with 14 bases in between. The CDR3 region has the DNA TGTGCCAGCTCACCCAGCACAGGCGGGAACGAGCAGTACTTC. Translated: CASSPSTGGNEQYF.

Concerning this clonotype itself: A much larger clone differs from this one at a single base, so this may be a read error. The CDR3 loop is CVSSVGRSNQPQHF. CDR3 DNA: TGTGTCAGCAGTGTCGGAAGGAGCAATCAGCCCCAGCATTTT. The J gene is TRBJ1-5, the V gene TRBV2; D ambiguous. The CDR3 is made up of 14 amino acids. From germline, CDR1 is SNHLY and CDR2 FYNNEI.

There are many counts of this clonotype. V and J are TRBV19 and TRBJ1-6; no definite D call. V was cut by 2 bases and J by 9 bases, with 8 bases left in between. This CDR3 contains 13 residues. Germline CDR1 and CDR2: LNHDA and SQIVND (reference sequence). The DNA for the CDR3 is TGTGCCAGTAGTATATCCGGGGTTTCACCCCTCCACTTT. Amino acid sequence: CASSISGVSPLHF.

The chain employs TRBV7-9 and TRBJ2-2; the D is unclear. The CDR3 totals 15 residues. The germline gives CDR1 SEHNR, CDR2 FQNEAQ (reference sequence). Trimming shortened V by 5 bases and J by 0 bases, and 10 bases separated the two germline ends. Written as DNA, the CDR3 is TGTGCCAGCAGCAACCCGGTGTCGAACACCGGGGAGCTGTTTTTT. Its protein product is CASSNPVSNTGELFF.

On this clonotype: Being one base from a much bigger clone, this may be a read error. CDR3 sequence: CAWSRDGSKFYNEQFF. CDR3 nucleotides: TGTGCCTGGAGCAGGGACGGGAGCAAATTCTACAATGAGCAGTTCTTC. The V gene is TRBV30, the J gene TRBJ2-1, with D perhaps TRBD2 (6 bases). Trimming took 3 bases from V and 3 from J, leaving 18 bases between them. CDR1 is GTSNPN, CDR2 SVGIG, per germline (reference sequence). The CDR3 covers 16 residues.

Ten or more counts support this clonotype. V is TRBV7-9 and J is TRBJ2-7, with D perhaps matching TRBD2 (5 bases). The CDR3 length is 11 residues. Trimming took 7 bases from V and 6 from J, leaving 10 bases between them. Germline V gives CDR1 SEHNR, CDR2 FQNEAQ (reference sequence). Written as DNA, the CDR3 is TGTGCCAGCATGAACGGAGGCGAGCAGTACTTC. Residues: CASMNGGEQYF.

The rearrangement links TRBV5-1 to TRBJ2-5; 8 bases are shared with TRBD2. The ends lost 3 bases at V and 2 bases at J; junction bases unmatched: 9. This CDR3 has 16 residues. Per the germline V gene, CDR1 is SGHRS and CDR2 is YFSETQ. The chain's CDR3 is CASSSGLVGIQETQYF. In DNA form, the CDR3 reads TGCGCCAGCAGCTCGGGACTAGTGGGGATTCAAGAGACCCAGTACTTC.

The CDR3 loop is CAWRGYRLLWTF. DNA for the CDR3: TGTGCCTGGAGGGGCTATAGGCTTCTCTGGACCTTC. V gene TRBV30 combines with J gene TRBJ1-2; D is undetermined. The CDR3 length is 12 residues. The V end was cut by 3 bases, the J end by 14 bases, with 19 bases between. Germline loops: CDR1 GTSNPN, CDR2 SVGIG (reference sequence).

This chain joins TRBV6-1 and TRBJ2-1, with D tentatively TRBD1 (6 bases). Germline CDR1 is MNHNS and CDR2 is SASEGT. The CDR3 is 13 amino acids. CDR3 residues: CATHRGGHNEQFF. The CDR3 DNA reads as TGTGCTACACATAGAGGGGGACACAATGAGCAGTTCTTC.

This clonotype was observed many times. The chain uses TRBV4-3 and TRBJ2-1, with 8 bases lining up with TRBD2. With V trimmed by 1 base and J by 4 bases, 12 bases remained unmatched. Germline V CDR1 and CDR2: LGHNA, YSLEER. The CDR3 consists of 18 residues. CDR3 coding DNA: TGCGCCAGCAGCCAAGGAGCCCAGGGACTAGGGCGATACAATGAGCAGTTCTTC. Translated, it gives CASSQGAQGLGRYNEQFF.

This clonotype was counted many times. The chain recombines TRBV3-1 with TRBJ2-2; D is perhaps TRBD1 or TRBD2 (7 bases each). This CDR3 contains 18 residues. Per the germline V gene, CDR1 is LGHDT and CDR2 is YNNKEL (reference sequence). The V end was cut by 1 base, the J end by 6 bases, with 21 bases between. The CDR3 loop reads CASSQVRGRAAQSGELFF. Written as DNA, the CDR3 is TGTGCCAGCAGCCAAGTCAGGGGGAGGGCCGCTCAATCCGGGGAGCTGTTTTTT.

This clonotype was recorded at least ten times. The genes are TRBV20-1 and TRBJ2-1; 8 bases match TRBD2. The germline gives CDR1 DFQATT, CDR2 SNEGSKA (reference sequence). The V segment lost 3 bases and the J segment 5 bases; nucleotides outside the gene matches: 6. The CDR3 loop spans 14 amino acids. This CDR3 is CSASGGAGDNEQFF. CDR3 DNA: TGCAGTGCTAGCGGTGGAGCGGGAGACAATGAGCAGTTCTTC.

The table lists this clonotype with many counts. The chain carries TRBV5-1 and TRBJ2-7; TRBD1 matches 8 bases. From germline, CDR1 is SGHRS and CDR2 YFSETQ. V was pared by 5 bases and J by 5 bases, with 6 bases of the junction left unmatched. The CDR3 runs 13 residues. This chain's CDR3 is CASSGQGLHEQYF. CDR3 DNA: TGCGCCAGCAGTGGACAGGGACTGCACGAGCAGTACTTC.

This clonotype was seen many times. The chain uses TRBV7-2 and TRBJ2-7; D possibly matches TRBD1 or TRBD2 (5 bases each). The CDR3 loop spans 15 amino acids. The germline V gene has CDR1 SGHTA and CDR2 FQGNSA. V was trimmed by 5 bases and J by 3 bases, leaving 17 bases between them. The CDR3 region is CASSPDGTSYYEQYF. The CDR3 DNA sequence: TGTGCCAGCAGCCCAGATGGGACCTCTTACTACGAGCAGTACTTC.

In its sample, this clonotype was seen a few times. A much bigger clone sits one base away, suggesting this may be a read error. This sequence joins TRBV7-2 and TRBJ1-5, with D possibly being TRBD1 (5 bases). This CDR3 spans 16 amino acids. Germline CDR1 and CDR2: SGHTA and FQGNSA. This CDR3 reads CVSSFTTQVGNQPQHF. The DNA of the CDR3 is TGTGTCAGCAGCTTCACTACACAGGTGGGGAATCAGCCCCAGCATTTT.

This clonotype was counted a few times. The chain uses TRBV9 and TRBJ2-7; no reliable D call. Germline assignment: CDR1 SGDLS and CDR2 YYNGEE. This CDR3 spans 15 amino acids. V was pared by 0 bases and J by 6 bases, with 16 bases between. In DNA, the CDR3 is TGTGCCAGCAGCGTAGGCCCGGTGTCCGGGCTCGAGCAGTACTTC. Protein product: CASSVGPVSGLEQYF.

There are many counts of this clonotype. CDR3 DNA: TGCAGTGCCACGGGACGGTGGACTGAAGCTTTCTTT. Amino acid sequence: CSATGRWTEAFF. This rearrangement joins TRBV20-1 to TRBJ1-1, with a weak D call TRBD1 (5 bases). The CDR3 has 12 residues. The germline V gene encodes CDR1 DFQATT and CDR2 SNEGSKA (reference sequence). V was pared by 6 bases and J by 5 bases, with 13 bases between.

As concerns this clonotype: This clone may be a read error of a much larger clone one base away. The CDR3 here is CVSSLARNTEAFF. The CDR3 DNA sequence: TGTGTCAGCAGCTTAGCGCGGAACACTGAAGCTTTCTTT. The chain links TRBV7-2 to TRBJ1-1; D call uncertain. This CDR3 spans 13 amino acids. CDR1 and CDR2 from the germline V gene are SGHTA and FQGNSA.

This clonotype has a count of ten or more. The CDR3, as DNA: TGCGCCAGCAGCTTGGCCAGAGGGGGGGGCCAAGAGACCCAGTACTTC. It yields the protein CASSLARGGGQETQYF. This chain joins TRBV5-1 and TRBJ2-5, with D possibly TRBD2 on 7 matching bases. This CDR3 has 16 amino acids. Germline V CDR1 and CDR2: SGHRS, YFSETQ. V lost 0 bases, J lost 1 base, and 13 bases lay in between.

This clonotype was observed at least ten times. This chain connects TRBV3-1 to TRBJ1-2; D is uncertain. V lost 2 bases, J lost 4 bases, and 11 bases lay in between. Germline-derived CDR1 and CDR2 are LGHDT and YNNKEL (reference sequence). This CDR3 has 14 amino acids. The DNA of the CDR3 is TGTGCCAGCAGCCAACAACAACGGGGCTATGGCTACACCTTC. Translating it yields CASSQQQRGYGYTF.

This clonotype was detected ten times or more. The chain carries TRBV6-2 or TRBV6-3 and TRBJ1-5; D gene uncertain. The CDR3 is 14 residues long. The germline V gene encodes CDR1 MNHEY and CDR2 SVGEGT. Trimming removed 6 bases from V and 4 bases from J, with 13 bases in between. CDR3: CASSVSAINQPQHF. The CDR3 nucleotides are TGTGCCAGCAGCGTCTCAGCTATAAATCAGCCCCAGCATTTT.

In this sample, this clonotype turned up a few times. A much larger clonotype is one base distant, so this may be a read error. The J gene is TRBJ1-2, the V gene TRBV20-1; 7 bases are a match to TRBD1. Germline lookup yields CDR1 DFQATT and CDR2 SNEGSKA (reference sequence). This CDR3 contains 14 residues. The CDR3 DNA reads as TGCAGTGCTAAGAGAGACAGGGTAGACTATGACTACACCTTC. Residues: CSAKRDRVDYDYTF.

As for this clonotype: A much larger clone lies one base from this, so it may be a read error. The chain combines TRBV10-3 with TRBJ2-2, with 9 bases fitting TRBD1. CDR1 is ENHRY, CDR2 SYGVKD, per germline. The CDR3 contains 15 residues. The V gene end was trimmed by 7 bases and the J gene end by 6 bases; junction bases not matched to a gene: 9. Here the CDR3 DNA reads TGTGCCATCAAAAAGAGGGACAGGGACGCCGGGGAGCTGTTTTTT. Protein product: CAIKKRDRDAGELFF.

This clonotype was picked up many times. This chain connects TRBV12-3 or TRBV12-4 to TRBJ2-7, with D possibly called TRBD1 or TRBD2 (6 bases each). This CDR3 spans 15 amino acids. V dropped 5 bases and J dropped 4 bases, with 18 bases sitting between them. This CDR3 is CASSPEGGTVYEQYF. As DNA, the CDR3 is TGTGCCAGCAGTCCTGAGGGGGGTACGGTGTACGAGCAGTACTTC.

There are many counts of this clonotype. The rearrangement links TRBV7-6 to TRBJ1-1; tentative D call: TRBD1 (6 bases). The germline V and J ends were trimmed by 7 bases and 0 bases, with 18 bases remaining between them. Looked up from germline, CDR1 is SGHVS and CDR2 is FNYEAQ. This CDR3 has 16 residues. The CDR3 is CASIADSDVVNTEAFF. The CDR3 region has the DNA TGTGCCAGCATCGCGGACAGCGACGTTGTGAACACTGAAGCTTTCTTT.

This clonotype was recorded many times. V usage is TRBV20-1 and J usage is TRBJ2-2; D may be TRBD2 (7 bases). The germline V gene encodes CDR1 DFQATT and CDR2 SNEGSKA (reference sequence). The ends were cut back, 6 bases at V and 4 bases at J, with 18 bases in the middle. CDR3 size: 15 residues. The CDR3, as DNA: TGCAGTGCAGCACCGGGGGGCCGGAGCACCGGGGAGCTGTTTTTT. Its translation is CSAAPGGRSTGELFF.

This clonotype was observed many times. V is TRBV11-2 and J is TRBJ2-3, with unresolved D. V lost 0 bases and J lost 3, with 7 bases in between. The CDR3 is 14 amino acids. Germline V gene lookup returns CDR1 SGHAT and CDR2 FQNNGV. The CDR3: CASSLDYMTDTQYF. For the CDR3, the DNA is TGTGCCAGCAGCTTAGATTATATGACAGATACGCAGTATTTT.

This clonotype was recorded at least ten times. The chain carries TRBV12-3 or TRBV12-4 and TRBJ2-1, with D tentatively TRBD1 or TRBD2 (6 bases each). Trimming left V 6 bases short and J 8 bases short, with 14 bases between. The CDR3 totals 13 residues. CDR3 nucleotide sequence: TGTGCCAGCAGCCCCGGACGGGGGCATGAGCAGTTCTTC. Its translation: CASSPGRGHEQFF.